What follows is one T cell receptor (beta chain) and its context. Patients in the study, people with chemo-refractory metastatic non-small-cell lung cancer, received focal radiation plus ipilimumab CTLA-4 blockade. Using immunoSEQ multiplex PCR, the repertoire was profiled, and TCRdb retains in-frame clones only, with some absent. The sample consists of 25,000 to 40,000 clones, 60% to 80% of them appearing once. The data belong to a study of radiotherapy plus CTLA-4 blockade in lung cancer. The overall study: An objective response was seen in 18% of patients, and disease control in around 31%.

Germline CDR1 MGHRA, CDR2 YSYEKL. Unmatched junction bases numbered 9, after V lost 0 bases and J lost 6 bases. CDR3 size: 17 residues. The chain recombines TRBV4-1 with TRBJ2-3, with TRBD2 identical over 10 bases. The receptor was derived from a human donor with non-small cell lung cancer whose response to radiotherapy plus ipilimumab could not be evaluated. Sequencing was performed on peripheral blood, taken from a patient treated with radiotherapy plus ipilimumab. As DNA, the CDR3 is TGCGCCAGCAGCCAAGATATAGCGGGAGGCCAGACCGATACGCAGTATTTT. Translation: CASSQDIAGGQTDTQYF.